The 7 T cell receptor beta chains below were found in one sample sequenced in a study of lymphopenia after photon versus proton radiotherapy. Produced via immunoSEQ multiplex PCR; TCRdb's table is partial and in-frame only. The profile covers 6,500 or so clones, with about nine tenths appearing a single time and 8.5% to 14% taken by the ten largest. Source: peripheral blood, taken from a patient treated with photon-based radiotherapy. The source is a man between 60 and 70 years old with cholangiocarcinoma.

The rearrangement uses TRBV28 and TRBJ2-7; D is possibly TRBD1 (6 bases). Trimming left V 5 bases short and J 3 bases short, with 8 bases between. Germline V gives CDR1 MDHEN, CDR2 SYDVKM. The CDR3 has 12 amino acids. The CDR3 sequence is CASSVGHYEQYF. The CDR3, as DNA: TGTGCCAGCAGTGTGGGACACTACGAGCAGTACTTC. Full variable domain (outside the CDR3, taken from reference TRBV28 and TRBJ2-7): DVKVTQSSRYLVKRTGEKVFLECVQDMDHENMFWYRQDPGLGLRLIYFSYDVKMKEKGDIPEGYSVSREKKERFSLILESASTNQTSMYLCASSVGHYEQYFGPGTRLTVT.

This chain joins TRBV13 and TRBJ2-3; 10 bases are a match to TRBD2. The V segment lost 0 bases and the J segment 4 bases; nucleotides outside the gene matches: 7. CDR3 length equals 17 residues. From germline, CDR1 is PRHDT and CDR2 FYEKMQ (reference sequence). The CDR3 coding sequence is TGTGCCAGCAGCTTAGGTAGAGCGGGGGGGACCTCAGATACGCAGTATTTT. It is translated as CASSLGRAGGTSDTQYF.

V and J are TRBV5-6 and TRBJ1-4, with 7 bases fitting TRBD1. With 4 bases clipped from V and 6 bases from J, the junction kept 15 bases outside the gene matches. The CDR3 runs to 17 residues. Germline V CDR1 and CDR2: SGHDT, YYEEEE. The CDR3 loop is CASSPTGEGLMDEKLFF. DNA for the CDR3: TGTGCCAGCAGCCCCACAGGGGAGGGACTGATGGATGAAAAACTGTTTTTT.

The rearrangement uses TRBV5-1 and TRBJ2-7; D not resolved. Per germline, CDR1 SGHRS and CDR2 YFSETQ. CDR3 length: 14 residues. Trimming took 2 bases from V and 6 from J, leaving 15 bases between them. The CDR3 loop is CASSLSVSIREQYF. In DNA, the CDR3 is TGCGCCAGCAGCTTATCGGTCAGCATTCGCGAGCAGTACTTC.

The chain links TRBV7-3 to TRBJ1-6; maybe TRBD1 (5 bases). Germline assignment: CDR1 SGHTA and CDR2 FQGTGA. Trimming cost V 1 base and J 10 bases, with 17 bases left between them. The length of the CDR3 is 16 residues. CDR3 in DNA: TGTGCCAGCAGCTTAAGGGGCCTGGGCGGGGAATCACCCCTCCACTTT. This translates into CASSLRGLGGESPLHF.

CDR3 nucleotides: TGTGCCAGCAGCCAATGGTACAGCTTGACTGAAGCTTTCTTT. Residues: CASSQWYSLTEAFF. The V and J genes are TRBV14 and TRBJ1-1; unclear D gene. The CDR3 runs 14 residues. Trimming took 2 bases from V and 5 from J, leaving 12 bases between them. CDR1 SGHDN and CDR2 FVKESK come from the germline V gene.

The V gene is TRBV10-1, the J gene TRBJ2-3; TRBD2 matches at 8 bases. CDR1 and CDR2 (germline): WNHNN, SYGVQD (reference sequence). This CDR3 is built from 18 residues. J gave up 2 bases and V 4 bases, and 14 bases lay outside the gene matches. This chain's CDR3 is CASSVTSGDGGATDTQYF. The CDR3 DNA follows: TGCGCCAGCAGTGTTACTAGCGGCGACGGAGGGGCCACAGATACGCAGTATTTT.